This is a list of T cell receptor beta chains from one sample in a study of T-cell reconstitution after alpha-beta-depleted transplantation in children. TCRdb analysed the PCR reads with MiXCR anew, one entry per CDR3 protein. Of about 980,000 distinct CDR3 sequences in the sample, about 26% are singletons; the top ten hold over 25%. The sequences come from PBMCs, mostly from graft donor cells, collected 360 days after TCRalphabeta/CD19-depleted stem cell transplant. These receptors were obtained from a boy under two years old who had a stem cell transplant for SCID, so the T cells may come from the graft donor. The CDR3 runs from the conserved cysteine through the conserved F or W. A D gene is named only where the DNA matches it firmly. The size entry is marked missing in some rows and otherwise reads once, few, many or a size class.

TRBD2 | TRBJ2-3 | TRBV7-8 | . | TGTGCCAGCAGCTTAGGGACTAGAAGGGCGGGGTTTAGAGATACGCAGTATTTT | CASSLGTRRAGFRDTQYF
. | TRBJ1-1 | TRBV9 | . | TGTGCCAGCAGCCCTCAGACAGTGAACACTGAAGCTTTCTTT | CASSPQTVNTEAFF
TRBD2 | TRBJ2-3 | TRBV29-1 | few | TGCAGCGTTGAAGCTCGCGAGGGACTAGCGGGGGGCGGGGCTTTAGTGGGTACGCAGTATTTT | CSVEAREGLAGGGALVGTQYF
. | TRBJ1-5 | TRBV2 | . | TGTGCCAGCAGCCCTAATCCTGGGGGGGAGATGCAGAGCAATCAGCCCCAGCATTTT | CASSPNPGGEMQSNQPQHF
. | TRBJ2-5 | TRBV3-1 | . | TGTGCCAGCAGCCGAAAAGCGGAGACCCAGTACTTC | CASSRKAETQYF
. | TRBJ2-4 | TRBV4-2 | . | TGTGCCAGCAGCCAAACCGGGACGGCCAAAAACATTCAGTACTTC | CASSQTGTAKNIQYF
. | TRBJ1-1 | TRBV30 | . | TGTGCCCGGAGGACGCTGGGGGCATCTACTGAAGCTTTCTTT | CARRTLGASTEAFF
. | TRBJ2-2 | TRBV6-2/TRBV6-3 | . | TGTGCCAGCACCAGCCTTCCCACCGGGGAGCTGTTTTTT | CASTSLPTGELFF
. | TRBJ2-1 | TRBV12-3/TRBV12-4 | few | TGTGCCAGCAGTTTTAAGAGACCCAGCTACAATGAGCAGTTCTTC | CASSFKRPSYNEQFF
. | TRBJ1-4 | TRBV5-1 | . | TGCGCCAGCAGGCCCGAGGGAAGGATTGAAAAACTGTTTTTT | CASRPEGRIEKLFF
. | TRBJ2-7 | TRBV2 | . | TGTGCCAGCAGGGCGTTCTACGAGCAGTACTTC | CASRAFYEQYF
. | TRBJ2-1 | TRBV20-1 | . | TGCAGTGCTAGAGAGCTCAATGAGCAGTTCTTC | CSARELNEQFF
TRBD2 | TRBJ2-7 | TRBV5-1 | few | TGCGCCAGCAGCTTGTCCTATTTGCGGGGGGGCTTCCACGAGCAGTACTTC | CASSLSYLRGGFHEQYF
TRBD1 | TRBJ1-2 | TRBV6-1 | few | TGTGCCAGCAGTCCCTCAGGGGGAAGTGGCTATGGCTACACCTTC | CASSPSGGSGYGYTF
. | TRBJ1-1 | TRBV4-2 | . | TGTGCCAGCAGCCAACAGACGGTAGCTGAAGCTTTCTTT | CASSQQTVAEAFF
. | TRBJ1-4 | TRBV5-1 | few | TGCGCCAGCAGCGGGGGTCGAGGAGGGAATGAAAAACTGTTTTTT | CASSGGRGGNEKLFF
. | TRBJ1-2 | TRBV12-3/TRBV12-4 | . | TGTGCCAGCAGTCTCAACGGCGGACCCTATGGCTACACCTTC | CASSLNGGPYGYTF
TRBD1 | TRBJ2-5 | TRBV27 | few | TGTGCCAGCAGTTTATTCCCCCCGGACAGGGTCGCTAGGGAAGAGACCCAGTACTTC | CASSLFPPDRVAREETQYF
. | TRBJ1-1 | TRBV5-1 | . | TGCGCCAGCAGCCCCTCAATCAGGAACACTGAAGCTTTCTTT | CASSPSIRNTEAFF
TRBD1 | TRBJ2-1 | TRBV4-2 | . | TGTGCCAGCAGCCAGGAGACAGGGGTACTATACAATGAGCAGTTCTTC | CASSQETGVLYNEQFF
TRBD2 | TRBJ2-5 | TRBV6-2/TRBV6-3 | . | TGTGCCAGCAGATCTTACGTCGGGGGTAGCGGGGGTGCCCAAGAGACCCAGTACTTC | CASRSYVGGSGGAQETQYF
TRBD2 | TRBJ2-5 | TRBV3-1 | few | TGTGCCAGACCTAGCGGGGTAAGGAAGGAGACCCAGTACTTC | CARPSGVRKETQYF
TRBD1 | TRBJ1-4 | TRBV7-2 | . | TGTGCCAGCAGCGATGTAGGACAGGGGCTTTCAACTAATGAAAAACTGTTTTTT | CASSDVGQGLSTNEKLFF
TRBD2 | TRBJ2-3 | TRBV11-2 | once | TGTGCCAGCAGCGCCACCCTACTAGCGGGAGTCCGGTATTTT | CASSATLLAGVRYF
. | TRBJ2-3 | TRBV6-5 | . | TGTGCCAGCAGTTACTACAGTACGCAGTATTTT | CASSYYSTQYF
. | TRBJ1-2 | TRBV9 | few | TGTGCCAGCAGCGCGCCTCAACCGTTATATGGCTACACCTTC | CASSAPQPLYGYTF
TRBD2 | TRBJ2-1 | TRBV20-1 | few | TGCAGTGCCCAACCGACTAGCGGGGCCCCCTACAATGAGCAGTTCTTC | CSAQPTSGAPYNEQFF
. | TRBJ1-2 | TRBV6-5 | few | TGTGCCAGCAGTTACTCTGGGACAAACTATGGCTACACCTTC | CASSYSGTNYGYTF
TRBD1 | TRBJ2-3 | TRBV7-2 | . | TGTGCCAGCAGCACCCAGACAGGGTGGCCAGATACGCAGTATTTT | CASSTQTGWPDTQYF
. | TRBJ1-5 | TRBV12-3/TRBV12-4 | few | TGTGCCAGCAGTGTTGGACAGAATCAGCCCCAGCATTTT | CASSVGQNQPQHF
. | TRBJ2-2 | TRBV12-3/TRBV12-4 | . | TGTGCCAGCAGTTTGGGAAGGTACAACACCGGGGAGCTGTTTTTT | CASSLGRYNTGELFF
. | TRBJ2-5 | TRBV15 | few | TGTGCCACCAGCAGAGATATGCCGGGACGTTACAGGCAAGAGACCCAGTACTTC | CATSRDMPGRYRQETQYF
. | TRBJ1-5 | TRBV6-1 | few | TGTGCCAGCAGACCCAGGGTGTTGCTGCAGCCCCAGCATTTT | CASRPRVLLQPQHF
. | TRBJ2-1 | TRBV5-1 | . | TGCGCCAGCAGCTGGACATGGGAGCTCAATGAGCAGTTCTTC | CASSWTWELNEQFF
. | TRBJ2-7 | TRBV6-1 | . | TGTGCCAGCGGGGATACCTACGAGCAGTACTTC | CASGDTYEQYF
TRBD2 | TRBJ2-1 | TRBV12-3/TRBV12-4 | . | TGTGCCAGCAGCCCTCGACCGCGGGAGGGCAATGAGCAGTTCTTC | CASSPRPREGNEQFF
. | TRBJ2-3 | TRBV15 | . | TGTGCCACCAGAGTTGGGGGGTACAGCACAGATACGCAGTATTTT | CATRVGGYSTDTQYF
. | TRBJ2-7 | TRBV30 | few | TGTGCCTGGAGTGTGCTCTACGAGCAGTACTTC | CAWSVLYEQYF
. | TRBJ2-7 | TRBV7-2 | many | TGTGCCAGCAGCTCAACCCGGACAGGGCGGGAGGGGCAGTACTTC | CASSSTRTGREGQYF
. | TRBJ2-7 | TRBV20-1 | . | TGCAGTGCCCTCGGGAGTGACAACGAGCAGTACTTC | CSALGSDNEQYF
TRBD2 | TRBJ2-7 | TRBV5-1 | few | TGCGCCAGCAGCTTGGCCCTGGAGGGAGGGAGATACGAGCAGTACTTC | CASSLALEGGRYEQYF
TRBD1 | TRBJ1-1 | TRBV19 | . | TGTGCCAGCGTAACAGGGGGTTGGTACACTGAAGCTTTCTTT | CASVTGGWYTEAFF
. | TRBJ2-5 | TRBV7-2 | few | TGTGCCAGCAGCTTATATATGGACCAAGAGACCCAGTACTTC | CASSLYMDQETQYF
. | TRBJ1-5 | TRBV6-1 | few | TGTGCCAGCAGTCGGTATTATAGCAATCAGCCCCAGCATTTT | CASSRYYSNQPQHF
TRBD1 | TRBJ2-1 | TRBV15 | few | TGTGCCACCAGCAGAGGTCACAGGGGGCGATTGGTTTACAATGAGCAGTTCTTC | CATSRGHRGRLVYNEQFF
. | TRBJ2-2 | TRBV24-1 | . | TGTGCCACCAGTGATCCCGGGTCAAACACCGGGGAGCTGTTTTTT | CATSDPGSNTGELFF
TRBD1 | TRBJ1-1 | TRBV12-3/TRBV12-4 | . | TGTGCCAGCAGTCTTAACCCGGGGACAGGTCAAAACACTGAAGCTTTCTTT | CASSLNPGTGQNTEAFF
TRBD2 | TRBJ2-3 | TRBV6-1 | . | TGTGCCAGCACCTACGGGGGGGGGAAGACCCGGGGCACAGATACGCAGTATTTT | CASTYGGGKTRGTDTQYF